These 21 T cell receptor beta chains were sequenced from one sample in a study of blood T cell repertoires in COVID-19. Sequencing used immunoSEQ multiplex PCR; TCRdb keeps in-frame clones, though not all of them. There are about 370,000 clones in the sample; around 87% occur only once, and around 9.3% lies in the top ten. The source material was peripheral blood. These receptors were taken from a young woman with COVID-19, enrolled during active disease.

The genes are TRBV5-8 and TRBJ2-7; 7 nucleotides agree with TRBD2. The CDR3 runs 15 residues. The germline gives CDR1 SGHTS, CDR2 YDEGEE. J gave up 2 bases and V 2 bases, and 7 bases lay outside the gene matches. For the CDR3, the DNA is TGTGCCAGCAGCTTTAGGGACTACCTTACCTACGAGCAGTACTTC. Amino acid sequence: CASSFRDYLTYEQYF.

This chain connects TRBV28 to TRBJ2-3; D is perhaps TRBD1 (5 bases). The germline V and J ends were trimmed by 5 bases and 2 bases, with 8 bases remaining between them. The CDR3 length is 13 residues. Germline loops: CDR1 MDHEN, CDR2 SYDVKM. This chain's CDR3 is CASSPQVTDTQYF. The CDR3 DNA is TGTGCCAGCAGTCCACAGGTCACAGATACGCAGTATTTT.

The chain combines TRBV3-1 (or the pseudogene TRBV3-2) with TRBJ1-5; 10 nucleotides agree with TRBD1. This CDR3 contains 16 residues. With V trimmed by 1 base and J by 2 bases, 2 bases remained unmatched. Germline-derived CDR1 and CDR2 are LGHDT and YNNKEL (reference sequence). In DNA, the CDR3 is TGTGCCAGCAGCCAAGCCGGGACAGGGGGCAATCAGCCCCAGCATTTT. It is translated as CASSQAGTGGNQPQHF.

This CDR3 is CASSLNRGETQYF. CDR3 in DNA: TGTGCCAGCAGCTTAAACAGGGGGGAGACCCAGTACTTC. The rearrangement joins TRBV7-3 to TRBJ2-5; 8 bases fit TRBD1. From germline, CDR1 is SGHTA and CDR2 FQGTGA. The CDR3 has 13 amino acids. V lost 1 base, J lost 5 bases, and 0 bases stayed unmatched.

The chain couples TRBV6-5 to TRBJ1-1; D is uncertain. Looked up from germline, CDR1 is MNHEY and CDR2 is SVGAGI. Trimming took off 0 bases at V and 3 bases at J, with 8 bases between the two ends. This CDR3 has 14 residues. Written as DNA, the CDR3 is TGTGCCAGCAGTTACTCGTGGAGGGACACTGAAGCTTTCTTT. Protein sequence: CASSYSWRDTEAFF.

This clone was detected a few times. The DNA of the CDR3 is TGTGCCAGCAGCTTAACACAAGCTGGGGCCAACGTCCTGACTTTC. This encodes CASSLTQAGANVLTF. The rearrangement uses TRBV7-3 and TRBJ2-6; the D is unclear. V lost 0 bases and J lost 2, with 5 bases in between. Looked up from germline, CDR1 is SGHTA and CDR2 is FQGTGA. The CDR3 consists of 15 residues.

V gene TRBV2 combines with J gene TRBJ2-1; tentative D call: TRBD1 (5 bases). The CDR3 is made up of 12 amino acids. Deletions cut 2 bases from V and 10 bases from J, with 9 bases between. The germline CDR1 and CDR2 sequences are SNHLY and FYNNEI. CDR3 nucleotides: TGTGCCAGCAGTGAAAGGGGAAACGAGCAGTTCTTC. This translates into CASSERGNEQFF.

The chain links TRBV20-1 to TRBJ1-5, with a tentative D call TRBD1 (5 bases). Trimming took off 3 bases at V and 5 bases at J, with 11 bases between the two ends. The CDR3 consists of 13 residues. CDR1 is DFQATT and CDR2 is SNEGSKA in the germline V gene (reference sequence). The chain's CDR3 is CSASLGADQPQHF. The CDR3 bases are TGCAGTGCTAGTCTAGGGGCCGATCAGCCCCAGCATTTT.

V is TRBV28 and J is TRBJ2-7; 8 bases match TRBD1. This CDR3 comprises 15 residues. Trimming at V came to 4 bases and at J to 4 bases, leaving 9 bases not matched to a gene. The V gene's germline CDR1 is MDHEN and CDR2 SYDVKM. DNA of the CDR3: TGTGCCAGCAGTTCCCACGGACAGGGTTCTTACGAGCAGTACTTC. Translation: CASSSHGQGSYEQYF.

The CDR3 loop reads CASSESRGGSSYNEQFF. Here the CDR3 DNA reads TGTGCCAGCAGTGAATCCCGTGGCGGGAGCTCCTACAATGAGCAGTTCTTC. The rearrangement joins TRBV25-1 to TRBJ2-1; 7 bases line up with TRBD2. The J segment lost 0 bases and the V segment lost 1 base, leaving 6 bases of the junction unmatched. This CDR3 is 17 amino acids long. Germline V lookup: CDR1 MGHDK, CDR2 SYGVNS.

The genes are TRBV30 and TRBJ2-2, with D possibly being TRBD2 (6 bases). The V end was cut by 5 bases, the J end by 1 base, with 14 bases between. CDR1 and CDR2 from the germline V gene are GTSNPN and SVGIG (reference sequence). CDR3 size: 15 residues. CDR3 nucleotides: TGTGCCTGGGCCAGGGACTCCTGGAACACCGGGGAGCTGTTTTTT. Protein sequence: CAWARDSWNTGELFF.

The chain joins TRBV2 to TRBJ1-2; the match to TRBD1 covers 9 bases. From germline, CDR1 is SNHLY and CDR2 FYNNEI. The CDR3 has 16 amino acids. V was clipped by 5 bases and J by 6 bases; unmatched bases: 13. The CDR3 DNA follows: TGTGCCAGCAGTAGCCGGGACAGGGCCCCTGGGGATGGCTACACCTTC. Its protein is CASSSRDRAPGDGYTF. Full variable domain (rest looked up from reference TRBV2 and TRBJ1-2): EPEVTQTPSHQVTQMGQEVILRCVPISNHLYFYWYRQILGQKVEFLVSFYNNEISEKSEIFDDQFSVERPDGSNFTLKIRSTKLEDSAMYFCASSSRDRAPGDGYTFGSGTRLTVV.

The rearrangement joins TRBV3-1 (or the pseudogene TRBV3-2) to TRBJ1-1; 12 bases line up with TRBD1. The germline V gene has CDR1 LGHDT and CDR2 YNNKEL (reference sequence). The CDR3 has 15 amino acids. V lost 7 bases to trimming and J lost 5 bases; unmatched junction nucleotides: 8. CDR3 in amino acids: CASTGTGGGPTEAFF. The CDR3 DNA is TGTGCCAGCACCGGGACAGGGGGCGGTCCGACTGAAGCTTTCTTT.

This chain connects TRBV28 to TRBJ1-1; possibly TRBD1 for D (5 bases). This CDR3 is 13 amino acids long. Germline CDR1 is MDHEN and CDR2 is SYDVKM. The V end lost 5 bases, the J end lost 6 bases, and 13 bases lay between the germline ends. In DNA, the CDR3 is TGTGCCAGCAGTCCTACCCCGACAGCTGAAGCTTTCTTT. Translated, it gives CASSPTPTAEAFF.

The gene calls are TRBV2 and TRBJ2-1; 8 nucleotides agree with TRBD2. The CDR3 consists of 14 residues. Looked up from germline, CDR1 is SNHLY and CDR2 is FYNNEI. The trim removed 6 bases at V and 3 bases at J, leaving 4 bases unmatched. CDR3: CASSPGTSYNEQFF. CDR3 sequence (DNA): TGTGCCAGCAGCCCCGGGACTAGCTACAATGAGCAGTTCTTC.

This clone has just a few counts. V and J are TRBV7-8 and TRBJ2-5, with TRBD1 matching over 8 bases. CDR1 SGHVS and CDR2 FQNEAQ come from the germline V gene. J lost 5 bases, V lost 4 bases, and 9 bases had no gene match. CDR3 size: 15 residues. CDR3 residues: CASSSPLDRDETQYF. CDR3 coding DNA: TGTGCCAGCAGCTCACCGCTGGACAGGGACGAGACCCAGTACTTC.

This clone was detected only a few times. The chain recombines TRBV4-2 with TRBJ2-2; 7 bases match TRBD2. V trimming: 4 bases; J trimming: 0 bases; junction bases outside the gene matches: 8. Germline values: CDR1 LGHNA, CDR2 YNFKEQ. The CDR3 runs 17 residues. The CDR3 nucleotides read TGTGCCAGCAGCCCTGACTGGCTAGCGGCGAACACCGGGGAGCTGTTTTTT. This codes for CASSPDWLAANTGELFF.

V is TRBV7-2 and J is TRBJ2-7, with 8 bases matching TRBD2. Germline V lookup: CDR1 SGHTA, CDR2 FQGNSA. The junction had 7 bases not matched to a gene; V was cut back by 4 bases and J by 2 bases. The CDR3 has 15 amino acids. The CDR3 loop reads CASSSSGSGTYEQYF. The CDR3 DNA reads as TGTGCCAGCAGCTCATCGGGTAGCGGGACCTACGAGCAGTACTTC.

The V call is TRBV24-1, the J call TRBJ2-3; D is possibly TRBD2 (5 bases). The CDR3 extends over 14 amino acids. V was pared by 3 bases and J by 6 bases, with 12 bases between. The germline CDR1 and CDR2 sequences are KGHDR and SFDVKD. CDR3 in DNA: TGTGCCACCAGTGATGCCGGGCGCGGGGATACGCAGTATTTT. Translating gives CATSDAGRGDTQYF.

This chain connects TRBV28 to TRBJ1-3, with a weak D call TRBD1 (5 bases). CDR1 is MDHEN, CDR2 SYDVKM, per germline. The CDR3 spans 15 residues. V was pared by 3 bases and J by 3 bases, with 12 bases between. CDR3 in DNA: TGTGCCAGCAGTTTGGATAGGGGTCTTGGAAACACCATATATTTT. This sequence encodes CASSLDRGLGNTIYF.

This clone was seen only once. The CDR3 sequence: CAWSVPRVSTDTQYF. In DNA, the CDR3 is TGTGCCTGGAGTGTACCGAGGGTCTCCACAGATACGCAGTATTTT. This rearrangement joins TRBV30 to TRBJ2-3; a possible D gene is TRBD2 (5 bases). Germline CDR1 reads GTSNPN; CDR2 reads SVGIG (reference sequence). This CDR3 is 15 amino acids long. Trimming shortened V by 0 bases and J by 2 bases, and 12 bases separated the two germline ends.